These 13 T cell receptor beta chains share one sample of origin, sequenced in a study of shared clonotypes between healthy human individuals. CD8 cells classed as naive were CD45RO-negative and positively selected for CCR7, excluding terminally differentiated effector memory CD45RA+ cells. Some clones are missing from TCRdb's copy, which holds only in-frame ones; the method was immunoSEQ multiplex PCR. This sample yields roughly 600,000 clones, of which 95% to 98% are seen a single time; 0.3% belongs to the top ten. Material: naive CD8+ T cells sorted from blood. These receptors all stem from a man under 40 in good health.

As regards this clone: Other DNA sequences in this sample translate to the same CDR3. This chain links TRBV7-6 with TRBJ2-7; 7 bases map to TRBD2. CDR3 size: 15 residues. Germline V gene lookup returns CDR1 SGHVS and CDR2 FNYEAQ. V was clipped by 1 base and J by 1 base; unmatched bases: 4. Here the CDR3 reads CASSLEASGSYEQYF. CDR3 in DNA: TGTGCCAGCAGCTTAGAAGCTAGCGGATCCTACGAGCAGTACTTC.

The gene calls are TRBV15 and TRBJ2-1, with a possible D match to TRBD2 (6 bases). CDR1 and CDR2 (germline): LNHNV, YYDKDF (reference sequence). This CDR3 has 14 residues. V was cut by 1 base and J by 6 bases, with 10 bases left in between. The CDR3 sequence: CATSRGNSGNEQFF. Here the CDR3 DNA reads TGTGCCACCAGCAGAGGGAATAGCGGCAATGAGCAGTTCTTC.

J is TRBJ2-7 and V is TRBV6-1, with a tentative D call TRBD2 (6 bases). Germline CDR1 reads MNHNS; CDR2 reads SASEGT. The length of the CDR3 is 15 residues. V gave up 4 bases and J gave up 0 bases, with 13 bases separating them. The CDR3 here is CASSAEGVGSYEQYF. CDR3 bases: TGTGCCAGCAGTGCGGAGGGAGTCGGCTCCTACGAGCAGTACTTC.

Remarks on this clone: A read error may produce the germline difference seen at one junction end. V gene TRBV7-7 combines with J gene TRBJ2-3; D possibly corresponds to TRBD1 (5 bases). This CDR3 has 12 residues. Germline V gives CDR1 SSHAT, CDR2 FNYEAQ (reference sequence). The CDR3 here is CASSSPGSTQYF. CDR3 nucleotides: TGTGCTAGCAGCTCCCCAGGGTCAACGCAGTATTTT.

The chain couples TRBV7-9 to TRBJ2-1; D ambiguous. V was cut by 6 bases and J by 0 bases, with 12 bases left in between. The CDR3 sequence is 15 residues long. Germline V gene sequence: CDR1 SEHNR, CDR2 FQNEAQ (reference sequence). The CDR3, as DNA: TGTGCCAGCAGGCCCACGGCGGTCTCCTACAATGAGCAGTTCTTC. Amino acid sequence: CASRPTAVSYNEQFF.

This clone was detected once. The CDR3 sequence: CASGPAPAEAFF. Written as DNA, the CDR3 is TGTGCCAGCGGCCCAGCCCCCGCTGAAGCTTTCTTT. The V and J genes are TRBV7-2 and TRBJ1-1; D is unresolved. The germline V and J ends were trimmed by 8 bases and 6 bases, with 13 bases remaining between them. Germline V gene sequence: CDR1 SGHTA, CDR2 FQGNSA. The CDR3 totals 12 residues. The variable domain in full, with the rest retrieved from reference TRBV7-2 and TRBJ1-1, is GAGVSQSPSNKVTEKGKDVELRCDPISGHTALYWYRQSLGQGLEFLIYFQGNSAPDKSGLPSDRFSAERTGGSVSTLTIQRTQQEDSAVYLCASGPAPAEAFFGQGTRLTVV.

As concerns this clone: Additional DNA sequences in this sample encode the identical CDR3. The CDR3 is CASSYGQTYEQYF. CDR3 bases: TGTGCCAGCAGTTACGGGCAGACCTACGAGCAGTACTTC. The chain couples TRBV6-5 to TRBJ2-7; D is uncertain. The ends were cut back, 2 bases at V and 2 bases at J, with 7 bases in the middle. The CDR3 is 13 amino acids. Germline loops: CDR1 MNHEY, CDR2 SVGAGI.

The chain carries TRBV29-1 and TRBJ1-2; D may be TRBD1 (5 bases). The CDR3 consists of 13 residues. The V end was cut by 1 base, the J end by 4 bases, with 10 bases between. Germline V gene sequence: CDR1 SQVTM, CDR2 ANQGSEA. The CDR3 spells CSVEGPGAYGYTF. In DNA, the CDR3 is TGCAGCGTTGAAGGTCCCGGGGCCTATGGCTACACCTTC.

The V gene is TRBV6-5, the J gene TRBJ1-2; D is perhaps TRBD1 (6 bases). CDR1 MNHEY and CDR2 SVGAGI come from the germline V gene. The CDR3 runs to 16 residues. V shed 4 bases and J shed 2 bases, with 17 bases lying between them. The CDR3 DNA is TGTGCCAGCAGTTCCGCGAACAGGGTACGAAACTATGGCTACACCTTC. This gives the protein CASSSANRVRNYGYTF.

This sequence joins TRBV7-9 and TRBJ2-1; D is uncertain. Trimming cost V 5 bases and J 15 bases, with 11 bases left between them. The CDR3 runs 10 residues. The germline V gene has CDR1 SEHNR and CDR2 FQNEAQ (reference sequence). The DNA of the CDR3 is TGTGCCAGCAGCCCCCAATACCCGTTCTTC. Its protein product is CASSPQYPFF.

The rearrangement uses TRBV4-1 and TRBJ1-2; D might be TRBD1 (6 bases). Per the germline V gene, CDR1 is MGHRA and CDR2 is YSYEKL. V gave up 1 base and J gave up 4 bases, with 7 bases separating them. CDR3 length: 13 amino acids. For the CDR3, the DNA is TGCGCCAGCAGCCAAGCGGACAGCTATGGCTACACCTTC. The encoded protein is CASSQADSYGYTF.

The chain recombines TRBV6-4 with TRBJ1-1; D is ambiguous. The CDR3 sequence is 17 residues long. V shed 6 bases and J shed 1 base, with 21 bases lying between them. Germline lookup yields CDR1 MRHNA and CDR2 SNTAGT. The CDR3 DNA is TGTGCCAGCAGCGTCGCGCCGATGGGGTTTGGGAACACTGAAGCTTTCTTT. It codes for CASSVAPMGFGNTEAFF.

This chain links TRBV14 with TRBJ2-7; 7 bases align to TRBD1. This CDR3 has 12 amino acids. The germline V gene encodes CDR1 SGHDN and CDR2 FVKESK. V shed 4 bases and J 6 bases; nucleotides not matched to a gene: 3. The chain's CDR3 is CASSRNRGEQYF. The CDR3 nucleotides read TGTGCCAGCAGCCGGAACAGGGGCGAGCAGTACTTC.